The present T cell receptor beta chain was sequenced within a study of blood T cell repertoires in COVID-19. Germline assignment: CDR1 MDHEN and CDR2 SYDVKM. The V gene end was trimmed by 5 bases and the J gene end by 3 bases; junction bases not matched to a gene: 7. CDR3 length: 15 amino acids. Profiling relied on immunoSEQ multiplex PCR, and the TCRdb table lists in-frame clones only, not all of them. Among a few hundred thousand clones listed, about 90% were seen once. The clonotype was recovered from a young man with COVID-19, enrolled during active disease. Source material: peripheral blood. The chain recombines TRBV28 with TRBJ1-2, with 9 nucleotides matching TRBD1. The CDR3 protein is CASSGRDRVDYGYTF. The CDR3 DNA follows: TGTGCCAGCAGTGGGCGGGACAGGGTTGACTATGGCTACACCTTC.